This T cell receptor beta chain was captured by sequencing in a study of blood T cells in healthy people across ages. It was with a sample-barcoded 5' primer and a J-beta primer mix that a second PCR of roughly 6 to 11 cycles was run. TCRdb independently ran MiXCR on the 5' RACE reads; one entry per CDR3 protein. The top ten clones hold 28% of a sample with hundreds of thousands of distinct CDR3 sequences, around 62% of them seen once. This clonotype was counted only a few times. Its antigen is unidentified. General study points: Relative to aged donors, long-lived donors carried more naive CD4+ cells and displayed higher diversity. Unsorted PBMCs blocked a conclusive comparison of naive and antigen-experienced cells.

Isolated PBMCs totaled at least 6.5 million in each sample. V dropped 5 bases and J dropped 8 bases, with 18 bases sitting between them. The CDR3 consists of 14 residues. The source material was blood. V and J are TRBV12-3 or TRBV12-4 and TRBJ1-2; a weak D match, TRBD1 (6 bases). This TCR derives from a young man in good health. CDR3 in amino acids: CASSRTETFGGYTF. CDR3 in DNA: TGTGCCAGCAGTCGGACAGAGACGTTCGGCGGCTACACCTTC.